Shown below are 22 T cell receptor beta chains from a single sample sequenced in a study of blood T cells in healthy people across ages. A second 7 to 11 cycle PCR used barcoded and J-beta primers. TCRdb re-called the 5' RACE reads through MiXCR, storing one row per CDR3 protein. The table has around 1,900,000 distinct CDR3 sequences, roughly two fifths seen once; the top ten hold 23%. The sequenced sample consisted of blood. The receptors originated from a human donor in good health.

V gene TRBV4-2 combines with J gene TRBJ2-5; D not resolved. TRBJ2-7 matches the DNA end more closely, so the J call is doubtful. The V gene's germline CDR1 is LGHNA and CDR2 YNFKEQ. The CDR3 contains 13 residues. The CDR3 nucleotides read TGTGCCAGCAGCCAAGTAATGGGGTACGAGCAGTACTTC. This gives the protein CASSQVMGYEQYF.

This clonotype was recorded a few times. V gene TRBV7-9 combines with J gene TRBJ2-3; 14 positions match TRBD2. The CDR3 sequence is 16 residues long. Germline V CDR1 and CDR2: SEHNR, FQNEAQ (reference sequence). The V and J ends lost 6 bases and 3 bases, in that order; junction bases with no gene match: 5. The DNA for the CDR3 is TGTGCCAGCAGTCGTCGGACTAGCGGGGGGACAGATACGCAGTATTTT. As protein: CASSRRTSGGTDTQYF.

This sequence joins TRBV9 and TRBJ1-1, with D possibly being TRBD1 (5 bases). The ends were cut back, 4 bases at V and 6 bases at J, with 13 bases in the middle. This CDR3 has 13 amino acids. Looked up from germline, CDR1 is SGDLS and CDR2 is YYNGEE. This CDR3 reads CASSPRQSSEAFF. The CDR3 region has the DNA TGTGCCAGCAGCCCTAGACAGAGCTCTGAAGCTTTCTTT.

The chain has TRBV7-9 and TRBJ2-1; tentative D call: TRBD2 (6 bases). Per the germline V gene, CDR1 is SEHNR and CDR2 is FQNEAQ (reference sequence). V lost 7 bases and J lost 5, with 27 bases in between. The CDR3 runs to 18 residues. The CDR3 spells CASTQHNIRDSNDNEQFF. DNA of the CDR3: TGTGCCAGCACCCAACATAATATCCGGGACTCTAATGACAATGAGCAGTTCTTC.

The gene calls are TRBV28 and TRBJ1-1; D is unresolved. CDR3 length equals 15 residues. V shed 7 bases and J shed 4 bases, with 19 bases lying between them. Per the germline V gene, CDR1 is MDHEN and CDR2 is SYDVKM. The CDR3 nucleotides are TGTGCCAGCAACCCCCAGGTAGGAGGAACCACTGAAGCTTTCTTT. Translating gives CASNPQVGGTTEAFF.

The V gene is TRBV28, the J gene TRBJ2-7; TRBD2 matches 9 bases. Near its end, the DNA agrees better with TRBJ2-4, so the J call may be wrong. The CDR3 runs 14 residues. CDR1 is MDHEN, CDR2 SYDVKM, per germline. The CDR3 reads CASSYLAGQNIQYF. DNA for the CDR3: TGTGCCAGCAGTTACCTAGCGGGACAAAACATTCAGTACTTC.

The J gene is TRBJ2-5, the V gene TRBV29-1, with 8 bases aligning to TRBD2. Judging by the DNA end, TRBJ2-1 fits better; the J call may be wrong. CDR1 is SQVTM and CDR2 is ANQGSEA in the germline V gene. The CDR3 covers 16 residues. CDR3 nucleotides: TGCAGCGTTGAAGATCTGGAGCGGGAGTACCAAGAGACCCAGTTCTTC. Protein sequence: CSVEDLEREYQETQFF.

This clonotype was seen a few times. This chain links TRBV18 with TRBJ2-1; TRBD1 aligns across 9 bases. CDR1 KGHSH and CDR2 LQKENI come from the germline V gene. The CDR3 is 11 amino acids. With 2 bases clipped from V and 14 bases from J, the junction kept 1 base outside the gene matches. CDR3 sequence (DNA): TGTGCCAGCTCACCAGGGACAGGGAAGTTCTTC. Amino acid sequence: CASSPGTGKFF.

The V and J genes are TRBV7-2 and TRBJ2-7, with D possibly TRBD1 on 5 matching bases. Looked up from germline, CDR1 is SGHTA and CDR2 is FQGNSA. The CDR3 totals 13 residues. V shed 2 bases and J shed 2 bases, with 7 bases lying between them. The CDR3, as DNA: TGTGCCAGCAGCTTAATGACAGCCTACGAGCAGTACTTC. This gives the protein CASSLMTAYEQYF.

This clonotype was found a few times. This chain's CDR3 is CATRGDRDEQFF. The DNA of the CDR3 is TGTGCCACCAGAGGGGATAGGGATGAGCAGTTCTTC. The gene calls are TRBV24-1 and TRBJ2-1; a weak D match, TRBD1 (5 bases). The CDR3 is 12 amino acids. Germline V gene sequence: CDR1 KGHDR, CDR2 SFDVKD. Trimming pared 7 bases from V and 8 bases from J, leaving 11 bases between.

The chain links TRBV7-3 to TRBJ2-4; 12 nucleotides agree with TRBD2. The CDR3 runs to 20 residues. V gave up 1 base and J gave up 13 bases; unmatched junction bases: 23. Germline lookup yields CDR1 SGHTA and CDR2 FQGTGA. The CDR3 loop is CASSLNRYTSGGIPHNEQYF. Here the CDR3 DNA reads TGTGCCAGCAGCTTAAACAGGTACACTAGCGGGGGGATTCCCCACAATGAGCAGTACTTC.

This sequence joins TRBV6-1 and TRBJ2-7; TRBD1 matches at 8 bases. The CDR3 spans 14 residues. The ends lost 3 bases at V and 5 bases at J; junction bases unmatched: 6. Germline assignment: CDR1 MNHNS and CDR2 SASEGT. In DNA form, the CDR3 reads TGTGCCAGCAGTGAGGACAGGGTACGGGACGAGCAGTACTTC. It is translated as CASSEDRVRDEQYF.

This CDR3 reads CASSYPDKNTEAFF. CDR3 nucleotides: TGTGCCAGCAGTTACCCCGACAAGAACACTGAAGCTTTCTTT. This chain connects TRBV6-5 to TRBJ1-1, with D uncertain. Germline V lookup: CDR1 MNHEY, CDR2 SVGAGI. The V gene lost 2 bases and the J gene lost 1 base, with 8 bases spanning the gap. This CDR3 contains 14 residues.

The rearrangement links TRBV20-1 to TRBJ2-3; D is unresolved. Germline V gene sequence: CDR1 DFQATT, CDR2 SNEGSKA (reference sequence). V lost 2 bases to trimming and J lost 3 bases, with 6 bases between them. CDR3 length equals 12 residues. CDR3 in amino acids: CSARPRTDTQYF. CDR3 nucleotide sequence: TGCAGTGCTAGACCTAGAACAGATACGCAGTATTTT.

The chain carries TRBV6-2 or TRBV6-3 and TRBJ2-7; no clear D gene. From germline, CDR1 is MNHEY and CDR2 SVGEGT. V was clipped by 7 bases and J by 8 bases, with 12 bases between them. CDR3 length equals 11 residues. This CDR3 reads CASTPGFKQYF. The CDR3 DNA is TGTGCCAGCACCCCAGGTTTCAAGCAGTACTTC.

The genes are TRBV20-1 and TRBJ1-2; D may be TRBD1 (6 bases). CDR1 is DFQATT, CDR2 SNEGSKA, per germline (reference sequence). The CDR3 is 14 amino acids. V lost 3 bases and J 9 bases, leaving 20 bases between the germline ends. The CDR3 DNA reads as TGCAGTGCTAGGCCAGGAGAGGGGGAGCGTCGCTACACCTTC. Protein sequence: CSARPGEGERRYTF.

In DNA, the CDR3 is TGCAGCGTTCGGGGAGAGCGGAGGGAGTCCTACGAGCAGTACTTC. Its protein product is CSVRGERRESYEQYF. The V and J genes are TRBV29-1 and TRBJ2-7; possibly TRBD2 for D (6 bases). CDR1 and CDR2 (germline): SQVTM, ANQGSEA. Trimming pared 5 bases from V and 1 base from J, leaving 18 bases between. This CDR3 has 15 amino acids.

This clonotype has more than one count but fewer than ten. The chain links TRBV20-1 to TRBJ2-5, with 9 positions matching TRBD2. CDR1 is DFQATT and CDR2 is SNEGSKA in the germline V gene (reference sequence). The trim removed 3 bases at V and 5 bases at J, leaving 10 bases unmatched. The CDR3 length is 15 residues. CDR3 coding DNA: TGCAGTGCTAGCCGGGGAGCGGGGGGTTACGAGACCCAGTACTTC. Translating it yields CSASRGAGGYETQYF.

This clonotype appeared a few times. The chain carries TRBV18 and TRBJ2-3; D is uncertain. V lost 0 bases to trimming and J lost 5 bases, with 6 bases between them. The germline gives CDR1 KGHSH, CDR2 LQKENI. The CDR3 spans 13 residues. CDR3 loop: CASSPPVGDTQYF. The CDR3 DNA follows: TGTGCCAGCTCACCACCGGTGGGAGATACGCAGTATTTT. Full variable domain (missing parts from reference TRBV18 and TRBJ2-3): NAGVMQNPRHLVRRRGQEARLRCSPMKGHSHVYWYRQLPEEGLKFMVYLQKENIIDESGMPKERFSAEFPKEGPSILRIQQVVRGDSAAYFCASSPPVGDTQYFGPGTRLTVL.

This clonotype was found a few times. The chain links TRBV7-8 to TRBJ2-1, with 8 bases matching TRBD1. The CDR3 covers 18 residues. Germline lookup yields CDR1 SGHVS and CDR2 FQNEAQ. V lost 4 bases, J lost 8 bases, and 19 bases stayed unmatched. As DNA, the CDR3 is TGTGCCAGCAGCTGCGAGGGAGTCCGGGACAGGAGGCCCTATGAGCAGTTCTTC. Its protein is CASSCEGVRDRRPYEQFF.

There are a few counts of this clonotype. CDR3 coding DNA: TGCGCCAGCAGCCAGGGACCGATGGGCGTAAATGAGCAGTTCTTC. Amino acids: CASSQGPMGVNEQFF. The chain recombines TRBV4-1 with TRBJ2-1; D tentatively reads TRBD1 or TRBD2 (5 bases each). This CDR3 region has 15 residues. The germline gives CDR1 MGHRA, CDR2 YSYEKL. Trimming pared 3 bases from V and 7 bases from J, leaving 16 bases between.

As concerns this clonotype: One junction end disagrees with the germline gene, perhaps due to a read error. CDR3 amino acids: CTSSQSPMEQYF. In DNA form, the CDR3 reads TGTACCAGCAGTCAGAGTCCTATGGAGCAGTACTTC. V usage is TRBV6-2 or TRBV6-3 and J usage is TRBJ2-4; D is uncertain. The CDR3 runs to 12 residues. The germline CDR1 and CDR2 sequences are MNHEY and SVGEGT.